This T cell receptor beta chain was sequenced for a study of Ad26.COV2.S vaccination and SARS-CoV-2 variants. Assay: immunoSEQ multiplex PCR; the TCRdb copy retains only in-frame clones and omits some. This table has hundreds of thousands of clones, 88% appearing once. The germline V gene encodes CDR1 LNHDA and CDR2 SQIVND (reference sequence). CDR3 size: 13 residues. V lost 7 bases, J lost 4 bases, and 3 bases stayed unmatched. Indicated treatment: roughly 18 received Ad26.COV2.S at low or high dose, single or two shots; about five received placebo; per-sample allocation not given. Samples analyzed were those drawn on day 63 after the first vaccine or placebo injection.

This sequence was found in a person aged 18 to 59 who received the Ad26.COV2.S COVID-19 vaccine or a placebo. This chain links TRBV19 with TRBJ1-2, with 10 bases identical to TRBD1. The sample here was peripheral blood, taken in a trial of Ad26.COV2.S vaccine versus placebo. In DNA, the CDR3 is TGTGCCAGTACCTGGACAGGGGGCTATGGCTACACCTTC. It codes for CASTWTGGYGYTF.